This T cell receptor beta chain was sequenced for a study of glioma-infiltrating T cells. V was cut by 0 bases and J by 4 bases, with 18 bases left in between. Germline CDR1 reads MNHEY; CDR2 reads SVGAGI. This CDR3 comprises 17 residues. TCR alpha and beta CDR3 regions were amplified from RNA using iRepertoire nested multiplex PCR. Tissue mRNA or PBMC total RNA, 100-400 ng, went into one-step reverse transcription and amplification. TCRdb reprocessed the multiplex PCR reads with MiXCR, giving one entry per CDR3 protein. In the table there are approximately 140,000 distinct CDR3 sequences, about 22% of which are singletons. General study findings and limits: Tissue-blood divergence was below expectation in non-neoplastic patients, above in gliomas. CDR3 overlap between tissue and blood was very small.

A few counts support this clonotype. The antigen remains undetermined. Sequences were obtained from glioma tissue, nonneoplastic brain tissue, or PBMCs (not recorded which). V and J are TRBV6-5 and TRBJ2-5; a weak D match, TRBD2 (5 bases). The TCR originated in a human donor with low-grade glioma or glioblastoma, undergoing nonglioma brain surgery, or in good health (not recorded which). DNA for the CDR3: TGTGCCAGCAGTTACTCGAGCCTCGGAACTAGTCGAGAGACCCAGTACTTC. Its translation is CASSYSSLGTSRETQYF.